A single T cell receptor beta chain is shown here with its context. The antigen is unknown. Method: immunoSEQ multiplex PCR; TCRdb's copy keeps in-frame clones and lacks some. This sample has about 61,000 clones, with around 90% found just once. Trimming stripped 4 bases from V and 5 bases from J, with 17 bases between. The germline gives CDR1 SEHNR, CDR2 FQNEAQ (reference sequence). The CDR3 length is 15 residues. The record originates from a study of T cells in localized non-small cell lung cancer. Findings and caveats of the study: A median of 57 of the top 100 tumor clones appeared in adjacent lung, which was paired and uninvolved. Clonality of T cells reached its maximum in uninvolved adjacent lung, surpassing tumor.

The receptor was derived from a man aged 40 to 75 with stage I squamous cell lung carcinoma. The rearrangement links TRBV7-9 to TRBJ1-1; D possibly corresponds to TRBD1 (5 bases). The sequencing used peripheral blood, collected before any cancer treatment. CDR3 loop: CASSSTGGVRTEAFF. The CDR3 DNA reads as TGTGCCAGCAGCTCTACTGGGGGGGTTAGGACTGAAGCTTTCTTT.